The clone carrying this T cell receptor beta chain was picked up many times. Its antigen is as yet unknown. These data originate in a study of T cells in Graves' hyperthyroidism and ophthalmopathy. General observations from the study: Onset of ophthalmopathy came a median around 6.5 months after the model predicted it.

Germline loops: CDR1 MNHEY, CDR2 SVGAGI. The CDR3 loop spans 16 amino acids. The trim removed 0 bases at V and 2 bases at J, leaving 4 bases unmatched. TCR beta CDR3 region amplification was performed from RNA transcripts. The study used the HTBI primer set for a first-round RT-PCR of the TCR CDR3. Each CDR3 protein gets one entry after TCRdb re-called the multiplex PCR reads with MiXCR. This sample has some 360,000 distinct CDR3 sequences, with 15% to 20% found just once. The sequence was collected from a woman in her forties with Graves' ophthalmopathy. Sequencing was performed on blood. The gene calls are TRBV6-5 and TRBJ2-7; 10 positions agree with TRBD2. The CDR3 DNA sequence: TGTGCCAGCAGTTACTCTGGGACTAGCGTGCCCTACGAGCAGTACTTC. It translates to CASSYSGTSVPYEQYF.